The rows below give T cell receptor beta chains drawn from one sample of a study of cytomegalovirus exposure and HLA in healthy donors. Assay used: immunoSEQ multiplex PCR; TCRdb lists only in-frame clones, some missing. The sample includes about 92,000 clones, roughly 63% of them seen just once. The source material was PBMCs. Receptors were obtained from a man aged 50-59 years in good health and CMV-seronegative. Both conserved end residues are part of each CDR3. Expanded clones are given a class, and other clones once, few, many or no size at all.

clone size: .
CDR3 length: 13
V gene: TRBV30
CDR3 protein: CAWSPDRHQPQHF

clone size: few
CDR3 length: 17
V gene: TRBV10-3
CDR3 protein: CAISESRGQLRDTEAFF

clone size: .
CDR3 length: 13
V gene: TRBV6-5
CDR3 protein: CASSVGLNYGYTF

clone size: once
CDR3 length: 16
V gene: TRBV5-1
CDR3 protein: CASSLAGGLVTDTQYF

clone size: .
CDR3 length: 18
V gene: TRBV9
CDR3 protein: CASSQAGGAAAGANVLTF

clone size: .
CDR3 length: 15
V gene: TRBV9
CDR3 protein: CASSVDPGGYTEAFF

clone size: .
CDR3 length: 17
V gene: TRBV7-9
CDR3 protein: CASSLAVGGVTANVLTF

clone size: .
CDR3 length: 13
V gene: TRBV7-3
CDR3 protein: CASSLEMNTEAFF

clone size: .
CDR3 length: 17
V gene: TRBV9
CDR3 protein: CASSPAKVWEDTGELFF

clone size: .
CDR3 length: 13
V gene: TRBV18
CDR3 protein: CASSPLGDYGYTF

clone size: .
CDR3 length: 15
V gene: TRBV4-3
CDR3 protein: CASSQEGRSYNEQFF

clone size: .
CDR3 length: 16
V gene: TRBV15
CDR3 protein: CATSNPQTGARYEQYF

clone size: few
CDR3 length: 14
V gene: TRBV7-9
CDR3 protein: CASSLPGIPYEQYF

clone size: .
CDR3 length: 14
V gene: TRBV9
CDR3 protein: CASSSVGQGGGYTF

clone size: .
CDR3 length: 12
V gene: TRBV19
CDR3 protein: CASSLREETQYF

clone size: .
CDR3 length: 14
V gene: TRBV18
CDR3 protein: CASSLAGSPFEQFF

clone size: .
CDR3 length: 13
V gene: TRBV13
CDR3 protein: CASSTWGGYEQYF

clone size: once
CDR3 length: 16
V gene: TRBV11-2
CDR3 protein: CASSLWVGGTTDTQYF

clone size: .
CDR3 length: 14
V gene: TRBV5-1
CDR3 protein: CASSLGDFESPLHF

clone size: .
CDR3 length: 13
V gene: TRBV18
CDR3 protein: CASSPTGAYEQYF

clone size: .
CDR3 length: 11
V gene: TRBV19
CDR3 protein: CASSIRDEQYF

clone size: .
CDR3 length: 16
V gene: TRBV10-3
CDR3 protein: CAISENQGGPYNEQFF

clone size: .
CDR3 length: 14
V gene: TRBV9
CDR3 protein: CASSPSGSSYEQYF

clone size: once
CDR3 length: 14
V gene: TRBV7-9
CDR3 protein: CAWKQGATNEKLFF

clone size: .
CDR3 length: 15
V gene: TRBV27
CDR3 protein: CASSPWGALNTEAFF

clone size: .
CDR3 length: 15
V gene: TRBV5-1
CDR3 protein: CASSSLGQLNTEAFF

clone size: once
CDR3 length: 13
V gene: TRBV7-2
CDR3 protein: CASSLGQQTEAFF

clone size: .
CDR3 length: 12
V gene: TRBV10-3
CDR3 protein: CAISLAAGEQYF

clone size: .
CDR3 length: 13
V gene: TRBV7-8
CDR3 protein: CASSLELIYEQYF

clone size: .
CDR3 length: 16
V gene: TRBV6-5
CDR3 protein: CASSYQQWYFTDTQYF

clone size: .
CDR3 length: 15
V gene: TRBV5-1
CDR3 protein: CASSLGTGGSQPQHF

clone size: .
CDR3 length: 14
V gene: TRBV30
CDR3 protein: CAWRTGLYPGELFF

clone size: few
CDR3 length: 15
V gene: TRBV5-1
CDR3 protein: CASSLYRGAADTQYF

clone size: .
CDR3 length: 17
V gene: TRBV30
CDR3 protein: CAWSDLGQGLAKNIQYF

clone size: .
CDR3 length: 16
V gene: TRBV5-6
CDR3 protein: CASSRLSGGLLYEQYF

clone size: few
CDR3 length: 14
V gene: TRBV10-3
CDR3 protein: CATRGRQGNTEAFF

clone size: .
CDR3 length: 16
V gene: TRBV18
CDR3 protein: CASSPQGSGTNEKLFF

clone size: .
CDR3 length: 16
V gene: TRBV25-1
CDR3 protein: CASSELGAGGLFHQYF